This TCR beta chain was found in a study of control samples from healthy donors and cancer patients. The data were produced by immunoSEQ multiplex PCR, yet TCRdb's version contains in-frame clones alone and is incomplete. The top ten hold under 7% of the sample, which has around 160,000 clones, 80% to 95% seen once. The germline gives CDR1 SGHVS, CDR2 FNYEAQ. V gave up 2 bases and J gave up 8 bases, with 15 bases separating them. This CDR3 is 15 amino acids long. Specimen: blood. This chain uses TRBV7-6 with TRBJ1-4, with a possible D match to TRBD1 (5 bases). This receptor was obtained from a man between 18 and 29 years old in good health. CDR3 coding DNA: TGTGCCAGCAGCTTAATGCTGCAGGGTGGCGAAAAACTGTTTTTT. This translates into CASSLMLQGGEKLFF.